This T cell receptor beta chain emerged from a study of tissue T cells after allogeneic stem cell transplantation. V dropped 1 base and J dropped 6 bases, with 4 bases sitting between them. CDR3 size: 12 residues. Germline V gene data show CDR1 as SGHSA and CDR2 as FRNQAP. Survey-depth TCRbeta CDR3 sequencing reported V/J genes and productive frequencies. Profiling relied on immunoSEQ multiplex PCR, and the TCRdb table lists in-frame clones only, not all of them. The sample has around 51,000 clones; around 66% are singletons. Overall study findings and caveats: Tissue-detected TCR repertoire was only partly captured by blood and spleen T cells. The study did not identify alloreactive or antigen-specific tissue TCRs, and some clones might be persisting host cells. TCR repertoires tracked anatomic similarity, regardless of disease or transplant status.

Note on this clone: Its antigen is not identified. Each gene name is a mouse one. The read terminates 1 residue before the CDR3 end, so the remaining end is supplied by the germline J gene.

The chain combines TRBV16 with TRBJ1-3; D call uncertain. The specimen sequenced was sorted cells pooled from one or two spleens. The origin of this receptor is a pool of C57BL/6 mice in good health. The CDR3 loop is CASSLVENTLYF. The CDR3 bases that were read are TGTGCAAGCAGCTTAGTCGAAAATACGCTCTAT.